This entry concerns a single T cell receptor (beta chain). What it binds is not known. The assay was immunoSEQ multiplex PCR, and TCRdb's table has in-frame clones only and misses some. Counted here are more than 9,500 clones, about 86% occurring once; the ten biggest clones make up 25% to 30%. This entry is derived from a study of OX40 agonist ivuxolimab in advanced cancers. Notes on the study in general: Nonresponders, in some cases, also had low normalized T-cell clonal expansion.

The CDR3 totals 19 residues. Trimming removed 3 bases from V and 5 bases from J; junction bases left unmatched: 18. Looked up from germline, CDR1 is SGHVS and CDR2 is FQNEAQ. J is TRBJ2-7 and V is TRBV7-8, with 11 bases matching TRBD1. The TCR was taken from an adult with an advanced solid tumor such as melanoma, head and neck, liver or kidney cancer. This material consisted of CD4+ or CD8+ T cells sorted from blood, taken in a trial of the OX40 agonist ivuxolimab. The CDR3 bases are TGTGCCAGCAGCTTGCCCATCCCGGGACAGGGGGAACTAGCGGACGAGCAGTACTTC. This codes for CASSLPIPGQGELADEQYF. Drawing the rest from reference TRBV7-8 and TRBJ2-7, the complete variable domain is GAGVSQSPRYKVAKRGQDVALRCDPISGHVSLFWYQQALGQGPEFLTYFQNEAQLDKSGLPSDRFFAERPEGSVSTLKIQRTQQEDSAVYLCASSLPIPGQGELADEQYFGPGTRLTVT.